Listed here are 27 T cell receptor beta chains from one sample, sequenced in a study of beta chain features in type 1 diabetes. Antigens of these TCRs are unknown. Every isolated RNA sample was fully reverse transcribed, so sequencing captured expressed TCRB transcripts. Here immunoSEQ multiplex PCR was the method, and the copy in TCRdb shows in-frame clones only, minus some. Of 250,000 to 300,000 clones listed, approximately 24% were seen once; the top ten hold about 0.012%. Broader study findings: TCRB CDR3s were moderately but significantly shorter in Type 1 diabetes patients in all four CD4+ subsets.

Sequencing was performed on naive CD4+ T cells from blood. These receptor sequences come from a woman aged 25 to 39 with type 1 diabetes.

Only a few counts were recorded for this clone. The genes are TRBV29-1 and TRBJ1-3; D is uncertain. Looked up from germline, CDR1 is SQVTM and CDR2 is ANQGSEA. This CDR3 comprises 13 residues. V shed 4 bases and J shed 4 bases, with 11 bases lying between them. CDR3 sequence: CSVAFTAGNTIYF. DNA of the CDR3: TGCAGCGTTGCGTTTACAGCAGGAAACACCATATATTTT.

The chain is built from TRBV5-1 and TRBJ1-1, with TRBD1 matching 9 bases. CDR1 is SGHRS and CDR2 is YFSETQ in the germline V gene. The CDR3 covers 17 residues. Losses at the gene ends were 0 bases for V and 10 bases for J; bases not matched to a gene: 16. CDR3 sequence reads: CASSLEGQGTGRMGAFF. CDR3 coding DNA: TGCGCCAGCAGCTTGGAAGGACAGGGGACCGGAAGGATGGGAGCTTTCTTT.

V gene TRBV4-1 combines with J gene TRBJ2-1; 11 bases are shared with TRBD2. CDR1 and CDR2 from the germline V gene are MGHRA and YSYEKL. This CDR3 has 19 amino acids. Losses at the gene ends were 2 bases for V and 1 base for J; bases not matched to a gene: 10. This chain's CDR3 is CASSQPIGTSGGSYNEQFF. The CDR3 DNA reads TGCGCCAGCAGCCAACCTATCGGGACTAGCGGAGGGTCCTACAATGAGCAGTTCTTC.

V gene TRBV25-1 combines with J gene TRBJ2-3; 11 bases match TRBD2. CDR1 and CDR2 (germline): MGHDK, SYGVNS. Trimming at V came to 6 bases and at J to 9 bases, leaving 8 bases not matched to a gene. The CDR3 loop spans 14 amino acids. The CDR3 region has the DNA TGTGCCAGCAGGGAACCGGGACTAGCGGAAACGCAGTATTTT. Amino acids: CASREPGLAETQYF.

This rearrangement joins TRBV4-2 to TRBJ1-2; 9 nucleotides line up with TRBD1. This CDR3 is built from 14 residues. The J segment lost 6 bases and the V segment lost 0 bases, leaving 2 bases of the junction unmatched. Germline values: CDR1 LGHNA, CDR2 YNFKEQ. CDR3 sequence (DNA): TGTGCCAGCAGCCAAGATCGGGACAGGGATGGCTACACCTTC. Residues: CASSQDRDRDGYTF.

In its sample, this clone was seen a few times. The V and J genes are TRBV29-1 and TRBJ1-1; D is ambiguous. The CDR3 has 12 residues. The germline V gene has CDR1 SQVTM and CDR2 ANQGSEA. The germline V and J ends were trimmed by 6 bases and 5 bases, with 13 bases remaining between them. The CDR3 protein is CSVWSGSTEAFF. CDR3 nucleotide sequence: TGCAGCGTGTGGAGCGGATCAACTGAAGCTTTCTTT.

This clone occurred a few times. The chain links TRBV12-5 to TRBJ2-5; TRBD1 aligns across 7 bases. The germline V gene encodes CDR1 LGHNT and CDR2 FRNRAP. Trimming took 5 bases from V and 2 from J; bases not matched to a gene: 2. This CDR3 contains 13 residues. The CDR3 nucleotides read TGTGCTAGTGGTACGGGACAGCAAGAGACCCAGTACTTC. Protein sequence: CASGTGQQETQYF.

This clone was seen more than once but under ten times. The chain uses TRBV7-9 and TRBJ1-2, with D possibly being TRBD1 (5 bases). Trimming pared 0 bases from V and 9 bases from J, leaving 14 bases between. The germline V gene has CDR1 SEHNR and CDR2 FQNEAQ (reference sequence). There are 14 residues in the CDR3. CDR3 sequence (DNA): TGTGCCAGCAGCTTAGCGCTAGGGGTAGTCCGCTACACCTTC. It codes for CASSLALGVVRYTF.

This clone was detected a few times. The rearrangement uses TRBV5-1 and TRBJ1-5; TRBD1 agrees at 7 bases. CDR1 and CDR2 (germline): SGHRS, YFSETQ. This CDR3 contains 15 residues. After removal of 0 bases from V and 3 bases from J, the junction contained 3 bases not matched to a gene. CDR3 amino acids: CASSLGQGDNQPQHF. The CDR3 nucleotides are TGCGCCAGCAGCTTGGGGCAGGGGGACAATCAGCCCCAGCATTTT.

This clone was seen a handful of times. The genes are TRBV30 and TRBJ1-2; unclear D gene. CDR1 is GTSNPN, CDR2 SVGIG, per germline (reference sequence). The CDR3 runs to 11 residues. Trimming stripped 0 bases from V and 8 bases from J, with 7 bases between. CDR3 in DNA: TGTGCCTGGAGTGTCTTTTCGGGCTACACCTTC. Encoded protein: CAWSVFSGYTF.

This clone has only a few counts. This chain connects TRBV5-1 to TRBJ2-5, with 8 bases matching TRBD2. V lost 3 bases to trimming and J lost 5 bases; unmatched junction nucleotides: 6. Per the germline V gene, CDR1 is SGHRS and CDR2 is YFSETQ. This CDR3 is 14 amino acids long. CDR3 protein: CASSSGGPGETQYF. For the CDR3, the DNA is TGCGCCAGCAGCTCGGGAGGGCCGGGGGAGACCCAGTACTTC.

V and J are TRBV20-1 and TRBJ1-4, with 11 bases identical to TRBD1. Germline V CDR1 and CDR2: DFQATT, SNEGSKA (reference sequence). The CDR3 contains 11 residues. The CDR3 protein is CGQGAGEKLFF. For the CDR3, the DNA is TGCGGACAGGGGGCCGGTGAAAAACTGTTTTTT.

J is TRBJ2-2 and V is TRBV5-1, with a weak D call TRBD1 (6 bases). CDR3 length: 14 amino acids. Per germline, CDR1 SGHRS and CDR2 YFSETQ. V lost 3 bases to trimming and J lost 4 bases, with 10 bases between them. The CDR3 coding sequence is TGCGCCAGCAGCTACGGACAGACCACCGGGGAGCTGTTTTTT. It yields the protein CASSYGQTTGELFF.

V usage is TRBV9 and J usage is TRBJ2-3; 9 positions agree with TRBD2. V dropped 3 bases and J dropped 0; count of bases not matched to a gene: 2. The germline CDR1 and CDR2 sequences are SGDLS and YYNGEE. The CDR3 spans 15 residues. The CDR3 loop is CASSDSGRSTDTQYF. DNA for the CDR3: TGTGCCAGCAGCGATAGCGGGAGAAGCACAGATACGCAGTATTTT.

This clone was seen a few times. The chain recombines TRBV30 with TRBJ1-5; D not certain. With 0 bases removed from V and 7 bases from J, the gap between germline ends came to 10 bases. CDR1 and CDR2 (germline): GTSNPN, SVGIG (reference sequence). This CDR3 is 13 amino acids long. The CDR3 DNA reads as TGTGCCTGGAGTGTGAGGAATATACAGCCCCAGCATTTT. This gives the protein CAWSVRNIQPQHF.

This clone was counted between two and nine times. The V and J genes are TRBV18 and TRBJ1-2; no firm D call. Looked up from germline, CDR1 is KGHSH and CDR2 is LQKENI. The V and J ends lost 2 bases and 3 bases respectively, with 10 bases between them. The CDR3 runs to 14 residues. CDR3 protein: CASSPSGFDYGYTF. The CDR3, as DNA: TGTGCCAGCTCACCATCGGGATTTGACTATGGCTACACCTTC.

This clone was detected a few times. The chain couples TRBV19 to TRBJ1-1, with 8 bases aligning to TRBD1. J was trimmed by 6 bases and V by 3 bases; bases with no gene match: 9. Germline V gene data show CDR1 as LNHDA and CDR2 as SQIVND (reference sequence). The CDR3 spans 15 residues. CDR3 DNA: TGTGCCAGTAGTATCGGCGGGACAGGCGGACCTGAAGCTTTCTTT. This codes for CASSIGGTGGPEAFF.

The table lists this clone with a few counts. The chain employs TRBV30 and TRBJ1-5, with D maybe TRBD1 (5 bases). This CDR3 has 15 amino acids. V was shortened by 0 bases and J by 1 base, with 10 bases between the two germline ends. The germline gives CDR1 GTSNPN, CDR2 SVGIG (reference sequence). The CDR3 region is CAWSVGEVSNQPQHF. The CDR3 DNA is TGTGCCTGGAGTGTGGGGGAGGTGAGCAATCAGCCCCAGCATTTT.

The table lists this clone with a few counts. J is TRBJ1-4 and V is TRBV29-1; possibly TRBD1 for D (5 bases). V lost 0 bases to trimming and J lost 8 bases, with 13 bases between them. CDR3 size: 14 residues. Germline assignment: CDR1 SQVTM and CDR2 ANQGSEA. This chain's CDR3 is CSVEDHGGREKLFF. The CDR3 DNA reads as TGCAGCGTTGAAGATCATGGGGGGAGGGAAAAACTGTTTTTT.

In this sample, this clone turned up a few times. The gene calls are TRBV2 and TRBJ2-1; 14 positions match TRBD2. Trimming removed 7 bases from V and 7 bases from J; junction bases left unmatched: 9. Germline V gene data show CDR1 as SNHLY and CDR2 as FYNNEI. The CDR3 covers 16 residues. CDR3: CASILGLAGGGNEQFF. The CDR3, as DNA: TGTGCCAGCATTCTCGGACTAGCGGGAGGTGGTAATGAGCAGTTCTTC.

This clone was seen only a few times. CDR3 coding DNA: TGCGCCAGCAGCTTGCTCCAGGCTGACTACGAGCAGTACTTC. Translation gives CASSLLQADYEQYF. This chain joins TRBV5-1 and TRBJ2-7, with D unclear. The CDR3 is 14 amino acids. Germline V gene sequence: CDR1 SGHRS, CDR2 YFSETQ. Trimming took off 1 base at V and 3 bases at J, with 11 bases between the two ends.

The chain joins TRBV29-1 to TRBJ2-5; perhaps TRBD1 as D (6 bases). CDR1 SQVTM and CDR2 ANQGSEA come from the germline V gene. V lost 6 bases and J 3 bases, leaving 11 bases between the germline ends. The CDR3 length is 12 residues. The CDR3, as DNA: TGCAGCGTAGGACAGATTAAAGAGACCCAGTACTTC. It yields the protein CSVGQIKETQYF. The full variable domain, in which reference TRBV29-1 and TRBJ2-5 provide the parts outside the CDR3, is SAVISQKPSRDICQRGTSLTIQCQVDSQVTMMFWYRQQPGQSLTLIATANQGSEATYESGFVIDKFPISRPNLTFSTLTVSNMSPEDSSIYLCSVGQIKETQYFGPGTRLLVL.

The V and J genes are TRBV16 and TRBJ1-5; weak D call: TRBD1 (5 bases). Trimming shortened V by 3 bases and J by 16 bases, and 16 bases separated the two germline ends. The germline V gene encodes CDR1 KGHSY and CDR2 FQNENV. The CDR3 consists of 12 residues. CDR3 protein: CASSHNPSGRHF. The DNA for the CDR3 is TGTGCCAGCAGCCATAACCCTTCAGGGCGACATTTT.

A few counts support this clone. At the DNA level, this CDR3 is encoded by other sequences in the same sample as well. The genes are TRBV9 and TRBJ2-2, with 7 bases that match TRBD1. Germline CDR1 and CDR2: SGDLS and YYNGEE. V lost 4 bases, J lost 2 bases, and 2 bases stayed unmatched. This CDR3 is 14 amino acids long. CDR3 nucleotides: TGTGCCAGCAGCCGGACAGGCAACACCGGGGAGCTGTTTTTT. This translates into CASSRTGNTGELFF. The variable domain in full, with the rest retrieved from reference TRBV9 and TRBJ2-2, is DSGVTQTPKHLITATGQRVTLRCSPRSGDLSVYWYQQSLDQGLQFLIQYYNGEERAKGNILERFSAQQFPDLHSELNLSSLELGDSALYFCASSRTGNTGELFFGEGSRLTVL.

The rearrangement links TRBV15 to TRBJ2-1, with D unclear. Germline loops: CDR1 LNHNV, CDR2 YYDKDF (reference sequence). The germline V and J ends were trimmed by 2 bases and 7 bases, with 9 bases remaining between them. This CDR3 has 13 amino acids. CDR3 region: CATSRRIGNEQFF. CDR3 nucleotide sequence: TGTGCCACCAGCAGACGGATCGGGAATGAGCAGTTCTTC.

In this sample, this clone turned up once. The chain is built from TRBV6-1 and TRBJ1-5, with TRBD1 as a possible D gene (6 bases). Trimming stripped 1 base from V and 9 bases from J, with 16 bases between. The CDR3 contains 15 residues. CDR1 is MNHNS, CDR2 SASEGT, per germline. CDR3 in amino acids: CASSEGGEGVLPQHF. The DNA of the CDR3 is TGTGCCAGCAGTGAAGGGGGGGAGGGGGTATTGCCCCAGCATTTT.

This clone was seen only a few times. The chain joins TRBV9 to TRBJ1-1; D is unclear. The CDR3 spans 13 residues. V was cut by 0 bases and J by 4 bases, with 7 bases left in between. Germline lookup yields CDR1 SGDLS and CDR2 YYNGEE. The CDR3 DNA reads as TGTGCCAGCAGCGTAGTGGACTCCACTGAAGCTTTCTTT. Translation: CASSVVDSTEAFF.